This T cell receptor (beta chain) was captured by sequencing in a study of cytomegalovirus exposure and HLA in healthy donors. The CDR3 has 18 amino acids. V was pared by 4 bases and J by 3 bases, with 14 bases of the junction left unmatched. In germline, CDR1 is MNHEY, CDR2 SMNVEV (reference sequence). Clones were read by immunoSEQ multiplex PCR, and TCRdb kept only the in-frame ones, dropping some. The top ten clones hold about 2.1% of a sample with approximately 150,000 clones, 70% to 90% of them seen once. J is TRBJ1-4 and V is TRBV27; 7 bases align to TRBD1. Sequencing input: PBMCs. The receptor was derived from a man aged 25 to 45 in good health and CMV-seropositive. Written as DNA, the CDR3 is TGTGCCAGCAGTTCGAAATATAAACGGGACAGTGCTAATGAAAAACTGTTTTTT. Amino acids: CASSSKYKRDSANEKLFF. The whole variable domain, filled in from reference TRBV27 and TRBJ1-4, reads EAQVTQNPRYLITVTGKKLTVTCSQNMNHEYMSWYRQDPGLGLRQIYYSMNVEVTDKGDVPEGYKVSRKEKRNFPLILESPSPNQTSLYFCASSSKYKRDSANEKLFFGSGTQLSVL.